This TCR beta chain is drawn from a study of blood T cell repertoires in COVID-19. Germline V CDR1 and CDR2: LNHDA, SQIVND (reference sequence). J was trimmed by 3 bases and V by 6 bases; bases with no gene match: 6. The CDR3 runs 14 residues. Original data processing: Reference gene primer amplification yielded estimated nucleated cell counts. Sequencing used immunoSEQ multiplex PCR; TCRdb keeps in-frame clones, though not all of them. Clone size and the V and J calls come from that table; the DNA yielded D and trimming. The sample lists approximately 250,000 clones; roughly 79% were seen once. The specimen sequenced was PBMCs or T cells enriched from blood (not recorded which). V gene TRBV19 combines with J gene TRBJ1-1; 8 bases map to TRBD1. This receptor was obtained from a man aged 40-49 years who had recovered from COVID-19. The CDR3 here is CASRAVDRDTEAFF. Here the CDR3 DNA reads TGTGCCAGTAGGGCTGTGGACAGGGACACTGAAGCTTTCTTT.